Below, 26 T cell receptor beta chains from the same sample are listed, as sequenced in a study of Graves' ophthalmopathy and Graves' hyperthyroidism. Amplification of TCR beta CDR3 regions used RNA transcripts. An opening RT-PCR round employed HTBI primers and preceded a second-round multiplex PCR. Each CDR3 protein gets one entry after TCRdb re-called the multiplex PCR reads with MiXCR. The data contain more than 300,000 distinct CDR3 sequences, about 18% of them seen just once; the ten biggest clones take up about 2.4%. The sample consisted of peripheral blood. The source is an adult woman with stable Graves' hyperthyroidism.

There are many counts of this clonotype. The chain employs TRBV7-9 and TRBJ2-5; no clear D gene. CDR1 is SEHNR and CDR2 is FQNEAQ in the germline V gene (reference sequence). V dropped 2 bases and J dropped 2 bases, with 12 bases sitting between them. The CDR3 totals 15 residues. In DNA, the CDR3 is TGTGCCAGCAGCTTAATGAGGACGGAGCAAGAGACCCAGTACTTC. Encoded protein: CASSLMRTEQETQYF.

The chain uses TRBV20-1 and TRBJ2-2, with 10 bases aligning to TRBD1. Germline V lookup: CDR1 DFQATT, CDR2 SNEGSKA (reference sequence). With V trimmed by 1 base and J by 6 bases, 5 bases remained unmatched. There are 15 residues in the CDR3. The CDR3 region has the DNA TGCAGTGCTAGAGGCTGGGGGACAGGGGCCGGGGAGCTGTTTTTT. Translated: CSARGWGTGAGELFF.

V gene TRBV15 combines with J gene TRBJ2-7, with a tentative D call TRBD1 (6 bases). The V gene's germline CDR1 is LNHNV and CDR2 YYDKDF (reference sequence). V dropped 3 bases and J dropped 5 bases, with 17 bases sitting between them. The CDR3 contains 15 residues. The CDR3 DNA follows: TGTGCCACCAGCAGGCAAACTACAGGGAGCGACGAGCAGTACTTC. Its translation: CATSRQTTGSDEQYF.

This clonotype appeared many times. This chain links TRBV6-5 with TRBJ2-2; weak D call: TRBD1 (6 bases). CDR3 length: 14 amino acids. Germline assignment: CDR1 MNHEY and CDR2 SVGAGI. Between the trimmed V and J ends, which lost 7 bases and 7 bases, there was a span of 16 bases. This CDR3 is CASNRQALGGELFF. The CDR3 nucleotides read TGTGCCAGCAACAGACAGGCTTTGGGCGGGGAGCTGTTTTTT.

The genes are TRBV28 and TRBJ1-3; a weak D match, TRBD1 (6 bases). The V and J ends lost 5 bases and 0 bases respectively, with 17 bases between them. Germline V lookup: CDR1 MDHEN, CDR2 SYDVKM. CDR3 length: 17 residues. The CDR3 reads CASSPPPTGPSGNTIYF. CDR3 coding DNA: TGTGCCAGCAGTCCCCCCCCGACAGGCCCCTCTGGAAACACCATATATTTT.

With regard to this clonotype: A read error is likely, as this CDR3 ends without the conserved phenylalanine or tryptophan. This chain's CDR3 is CAWSVLWEGSGELFL. CDR3 nucleotide sequence: TGTGCCTGGAGTGTACTGTGGGAAGGGTCCGGGGAGCTGTTTTTG. The chain couples TRBV30 to TRBJ2-2; D unresolved. Germline V CDR1 and CDR2: GTSNPN, SVGIG (reference sequence). This CDR3 contains 15 residues. The V and J ends lost 0 bases and 6 bases respectively, with 14 bases between them.

This clonotype was counted ten times or more. The CDR3 DNA reads as TGTGCCAGCAAAAACCAAGGGGCAGCTAAGAACACCGGGGAGCTGTTTTTT. The encoded protein is CASKNQGAAKNTGELFF. V usage is TRBV4-2 and J usage is TRBJ2-2; D possibly corresponds to TRBD1 (5 bases). Germline V gives CDR1 LGHNA, CDR2 YNFKEQ. This CDR3 contains 17 residues. V lost 7 bases and J lost 1, with 19 bases in between.

This clonotype has at least ten counts. The chain is built from TRBV20-1 and TRBJ2-5, with 13 bases matching TRBD2. V lost 2 bases to trimming and J lost 4 bases; unmatched junction nucleotides: 4. The length of the CDR3 is 15 residues. The germline CDR1 and CDR2 sequences are DFQATT and SNEGSKA (reference sequence). As DNA, the CDR3 is TGCAGTGCTAGAAGGACTAGCGGGAGATTAGAGACCCAGTACTTC. Translated: CSARRTSGRLETQYF.

This clonotype was found many times. This rearrangement joins TRBV29-1 to TRBJ2-7; 8 bases align to TRBD1. V shed 2 bases and J 2 bases; nucleotides not matched to a gene: 14. The germline CDR1 and CDR2 sequences are SQVTM and ANQGSEA. The CDR3 contains 17 residues. The CDR3, as DNA: TGCAGCGTTGAAACCGGGACAGGCCTGAGCCCTACCTACGAGCAGTACTTC. It codes for CSVETGTGLSPTYEQYF.

The chain links TRBV11-2 to TRBJ2-7, with D perhaps matching TRBD1 (6 bases). The CDR3 totals 16 residues. Germline CDR1 reads SGHAT; CDR2 reads FQNNGV. Trimming pared 6 bases from V and 0 bases from J, leaving 18 bases between. In DNA, the CDR3 is TGTGCCAGCAGATCTTACCGGACAGAACCCTCCTACGAGCAGTACTTC. It encodes CASRSYRTEPSYEQYF.

In its sample, this clonotype was seen many times. This chain links TRBV11-3 with TRBJ2-7; a weak D match, TRBD1 (10 bases). This CDR3 contains 19 residues. Germline V gene lookup returns CDR1 SGHNT and CDR2 YENEEA. With 4 bases removed from V and 3 bases from J, the gap between germline ends came to 28 bases. The CDR3 protein is CASSSLTGGYLAGIYEQYF. Written as DNA, the CDR3 is TGTGCCAGCAGCTCACTGACAGGGGGCTATCTAGCGGGGATCTACGAGCAGTACTTC. Based on the CDR3 plus reference TRBV11-3 and TRBJ2-7, the full variable domain is EAGVVQSPRYKIIEKKQPVAFWCNPISGHNTLYWYLQNLGQGPELLIRYENEEAVDDSQLPKDRFSAERLKGVDSTLKIQPAELGDSAVYLCASSSLTGGYLAGIYEQYFGPGTRLTVT.

The table lists this clonotype with many counts. The CDR3 loop is CASSTRLRGRVNTEAFF. The CDR3 bases are TGTGCCAGCAGCACCCGGCTCAGGGGGCGGGTGAACACTGAAGCTTTCTTT. J is TRBJ1-1 and V is TRBV7-2, with TRBD1 matching over 8 bases. This CDR3 contains 17 residues. With 5 bases clipped from V and 0 bases from J, the junction kept 11 bases outside the gene matches. The germline V gene has CDR1 SGHTA and CDR2 FQGNSA.

This clonotype came up many times. V and J are TRBV7-2 and TRBJ2-5; D unresolved. Germline CDR1 is SGHTA and CDR2 is FQGNSA. Trimming removed 4 bases at V and 0 bases at J, with 6 bases between. The CDR3 totals 13 residues. The CDR3 reads CASSSGYQETQYF. CDR3 DNA sequence: TGTGCCAGCAGCTCTGGGTACCAAGAGACCCAGTACTTC.

This clonotype showed up just a few times. The genes are TRBV27 and TRBJ2-7; D is tentatively TRBD1 or TRBD2 (5 bases each). Germline values: CDR1 MNHEY, CDR2 SMNVEV (reference sequence). The CDR3 spans 14 residues. V was cut by 6 bases and J by 5 bases, with 17 bases left in between. Here the CDR3 DNA reads TGTGCCAGCAGGCCCGGGACGTCGGGCCACGAGCAGTACTTC. It is translated as CASRPGTSGHEQYF.

The chain has TRBV12-3 or TRBV12-4 and TRBJ1-5, with 7 bases matching TRBD1. V gave up 8 bases and J gave up 0 bases; unmatched junction bases: 4. This CDR3 spans 14 amino acids. This CDR3 is CASRWTGSNQPQHF. CDR3 in DNA: TGTGCCAGCCGCTGGACAGGTAGCAATCAGCCCCAGCATTTT.

There are many counts of this clonotype. V usage is TRBV4-3 and J usage is TRBJ1-1; D uncertain. CDR1 is LGHNA and CDR2 is YSLEER in the germline V gene. The CDR3 is made up of 13 amino acids. Trimming cost V 0 bases and J 8 bases, with 10 bases left between them. The CDR3 DNA reads TGCGCCAGCAGCCAAGATGGAGCCCAAGAAGCTTTCTTT. Protein product: CASSQDGAQEAFF.

In its sample, this clonotype was seen many times. With a much larger clone just one base away, this may be a read error. J is TRBJ2-5 and V is TRBV24-1; D possibly corresponds to TRBD2 (7 bases). Germline CDR1 reads KGHDR; CDR2 reads SFDVKD. This CDR3 is 13 amino acids long. Trimming removed 6 bases at V and 4 bases at J, with 11 bases between. CDR3 coding DNA: TGTGCCACCAGTCGGGGGGCGCGAGAGACCCAGTACTTC. Its translation is CATSRGARETQYF.

The chain uses TRBV28 and TRBJ1-1, with no clear D. Germline CDR1 and CDR2: MDHEN and SYDVKM. The CDR3 contains 12 residues. The V end was cut by 6 bases, the J end by 5 bases, with 10 bases between. The CDR3 DNA sequence: TGTGCCAGCAGCACGCATGGAACTGAAGCTTTCTTT. This translates into CASSTHGTEAFF.

This clonotype occurred many times. The chain recombines TRBV19 with TRBJ1-5; tentatively, D is TRBD1 (6 bases). The CDR3 runs 14 residues. Trimming removed 7 bases at V and 4 bases at J, with 14 bases between. From germline, CDR1 is LNHDA and CDR2 SQIVND (reference sequence). The CDR3 DNA is TGTGCCAGTAATGAAGGGGGTCAGAATCAGCCCCAGCATTTT. Protein product: CASNEGGQNQPQHF.

This clonotype appeared many times. The V gene is TRBV28, the J gene TRBJ2-7, with 7 bases lining up with TRBD1. Germline V gene data show CDR1 as MDHEN and CDR2 as SYDVKM. The ends lost 2 bases at V and 6 bases at J; junction bases unmatched: 7. This CDR3 contains 14 residues. DNA of the CDR3: TGTGCCAGCAGTTTAGGGGAGACAGGGTTCGAGCAGTACTTC. It is translated as CASSLGETGFEQYF.

This chain connects TRBV9 to TRBJ2-5, with D hard to call. With 0 bases removed from V and 6 bases from J, the gap between germline ends came to 12 bases. This CDR3 spans 14 amino acids. The germline V gene encodes CDR1 SGDLS and CDR2 YYNGEE. DNA of the CDR3: TGTGCCAGCAGCGTAGACCCGGGCATGAAGACCCAGTACTTC. It yields the protein CASSVDPGMKTQYF. Complete variable domain (other parts from reference TRBV9 and TRBJ2-5): DSGVTQTPKHLITATGQRVTLRCSPRSGDLSVYWYQQSLDQGLQFLIQYYNGEERAKGNILERFSAQQFPDLHSELNLSSLELGDSALYFCASSVDPGMKTQYFGPGTRLLVL.

As for this clonotype: This clone may be a read error of a much larger clone one base away. The chain is built from TRBV25-1 and TRBJ1-6; tentative D call: TRBD1 (5 bases). Trimming removed 7 bases from V and 11 bases from J, with 21 bases in between. The CDR3 length is 15 residues. CDR1 MGHDK and CDR2 SYGVNS come from the germline V gene. The CDR3 sequence is CASTTSGAGNPPLHF. CDR3 in DNA: TGTGCCAGCACAACTTCCGGGGCAGGCAATCCACCCCTCCACTTT.

In its sample, this clonotype was seen a few times. This chain connects TRBV4-1 to TRBJ2-7; unclear D gene. Germline loops: CDR1 MGHRA, CDR2 YSYEKL. V lost 2 bases, J lost 2 bases, and 10 bases lay in between. The CDR3 has 14 residues. The CDR3 is CASSQNTDTYEQYF. CDR3 bases: TGCGCCAGCAGCCAAAATACAGATACCTACGAGCAGTACTTC.

A remark on this clonotype: A clone one base away is much larger, so this may be a read error. J is TRBJ2-2 and V is TRBV2, with TRBD1 matching 10 bases. Germline-derived CDR1 and CDR2 are SNHLY and FYNNEI. CDR3 length equals 13 residues. The CDR3: CASRDRGPGELCF. The DNA for the CDR3 is TGTGCCAGCAGAGACAGGGGGCCCGGGGAGCTGTGTTTT.

This clonotype was observed at least ten times. The rearrangement uses TRBV19 and TRBJ1-5; the D is unclear. CDR1 is LNHDA, CDR2 SQIVND, per germline (reference sequence). This CDR3 comprises 12 residues. V lost 8 bases, J lost 0 bases, and 5 bases lay in between. In DNA form, the CDR3 reads TGTGCCAGTCAGCATAGCAATCAGCCCCAGCATTTT. This gives the protein CASQHSNQPQHF.

This clonotype was counted many times. The chain couples TRBV12-3 or TRBV12-4 to TRBJ2-2; 11 positions match TRBD2. J lost 7 bases, V lost 7 bases, and 5 bases had no gene match. This CDR3 has 14 amino acids. CDR3 nucleotides: TGTGCCAGCACCGGAACTAGCGGGAGCGGGGAGCTGTTTTTT. Translating it yields CASTGTSGSGELFF.